The 3 T cell receptor beta chains given below trace back to one sample, sequenced in a study of blood T cell repertoires in COVID-19. Libraries were prepared by immunoSEQ multiplex PCR; TCRdb keeps only in-frame clonotypes and omits some of them. The data show approximately 70,000 clones, approximately 89% seen once. Sequencing was performed on peripheral blood. Source of these receptors: a man aged 50-60 years with COVID-19, enrolled during active disease.

The genes are TRBV9 and TRBJ2-3; the match to TRBD2 covers 12 bases. The CDR3 consists of 16 residues. CDR1 is SGDLS and CDR2 is YYNGEE in the germline V gene. Unmatched junction bases numbered 4, after V lost 3 bases and J lost 2 bases. The CDR3 region is CASSAGLAGHTDTQYF. The CDR3 region has the DNA TGTGCCAGCAGCGCCGGACTAGCGGGACACACAGATACGCAGTATTTT.

The chain employs TRBV2 and TRBJ1-4, with TRBD1 matching 9 bases. This CDR3 is 16 amino acids long. Trimming took 8 bases from V and 2 from J; bases not matched to a gene: 9. Germline V gene data show CDR1 as SNHLY and CDR2 as FYNNEI. This chain's CDR3 is CASVQDRGSTNEKLFF. CDR3 in DNA: TGTGCCAGCGTACAGGACAGGGGTAGCACTAATGAAAAACTGTTTTTT.

This chain's CDR3 is CASSLGAGRQETQYF. CDR3 coding DNA: TGTGCCAGCAGCTTAGGGGCAGGCCGACAAGAGACCCAGTACTTC. The chain carries TRBV11-3 and TRBJ2-5; the D is unclear. V was pared by 1 base and J by 2 bases, with 11 bases between. The germline V gene has CDR1 SGHNT and CDR2 YENEEA. The CDR3 is 15 residues long.